Sequencing of this T cell receptor beta chain was carried out in a study of shared clonotypes between healthy human individuals. Study-level findings and limits: Deeper or shallower sequencing was expected to change how clonotypes are shared among donors.

Between the trimmed V and J ends, which lost 2 bases and 0 bases, there was a span of 11 bases. CDR1 and CDR2 (germline): MDHEN, SYDVKM. There are 17 residues in the CDR3. Naive-designated CD8 cells lacked CD45RO, were positively enriched for CCR7, and omitted terminally differentiated effector memory CD45RA+ cells. Authors' data handling: Junction-only immunoSEQ data arrived without quality scores, meaning filtering differed. Sequenced by immunoSEQ multiplex PCR; TCRdb stores in-frame clones only, minus some. V, J and clone size reflect that table, while D and trimming were determined from the DNA. Altogether some 2,100,000 clones are present, approximately 94% being singletons, with the ten largest covering under 2%. As concerns this clone: Its antigen remains unknown.

The genes are TRBV28 and TRBJ2-6; D gene unclear. This receptor was identified in a man aged 18 to 29 in good health. Some clones in this sample may be carry-over from other donors' samples. Sequenced: naive CD8+ T cells from PBMCs. CDR3 coding DNA: TGTGCCAGCAGTTTAATCTTATCCTTCTCTGGGGCCAACGTCCTGACTTTC. Translation gives CASSLILSFSGANVLTF. Drawing the rest from reference TRBV28 and TRBJ2-6, the complete variable domain is DVKVTQSSRYLVKRTGEKVFLECVQDMDHENMFWYRQDPGLGLRLIYFSYDVKMKEKGDIPEGYSVSREKKERFSLILESASTNQTSMYLCASSLILSFSGANVLTFGAGSRLTVL.